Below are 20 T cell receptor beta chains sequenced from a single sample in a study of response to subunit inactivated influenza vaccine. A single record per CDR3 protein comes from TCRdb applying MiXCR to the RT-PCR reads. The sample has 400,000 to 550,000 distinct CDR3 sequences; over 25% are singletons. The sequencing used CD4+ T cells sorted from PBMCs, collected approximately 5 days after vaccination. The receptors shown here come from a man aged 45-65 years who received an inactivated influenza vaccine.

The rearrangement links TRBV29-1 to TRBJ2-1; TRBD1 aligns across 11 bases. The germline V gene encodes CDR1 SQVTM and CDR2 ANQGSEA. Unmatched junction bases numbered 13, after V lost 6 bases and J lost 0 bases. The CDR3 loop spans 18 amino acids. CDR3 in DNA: TGCAGCGTAACTCGGGACAGGGGGGCCTTGAGCTCCTACAATGAGCAGTTCTTC. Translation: CSVTRDRGALSSYNEQFF.

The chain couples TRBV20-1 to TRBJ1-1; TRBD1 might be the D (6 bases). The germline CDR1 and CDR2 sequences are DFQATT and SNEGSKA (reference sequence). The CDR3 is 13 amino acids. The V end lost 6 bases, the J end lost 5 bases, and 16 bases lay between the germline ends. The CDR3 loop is CSAKGPGVTEAFF. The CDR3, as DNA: TGCAGTGCCAAAGGGCCAGGGGTGACTGAAGCTTTCTTT.

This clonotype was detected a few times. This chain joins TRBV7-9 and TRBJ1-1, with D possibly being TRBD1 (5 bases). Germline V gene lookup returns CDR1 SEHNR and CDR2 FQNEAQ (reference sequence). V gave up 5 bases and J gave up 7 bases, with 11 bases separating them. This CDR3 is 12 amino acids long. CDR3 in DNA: TGTGCCAGCAGCCCTATGGGGGATGAAGCTTTCTTT. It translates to CASSPMGDEAFF. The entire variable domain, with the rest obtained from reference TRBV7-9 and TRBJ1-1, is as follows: DTGVSQNPRHKITKRGQNVTFRCDPISEHNRLYWYRQTLGQGPEFLTYFQNEAQLEKSRLLSDRFSAERPKGSFSTLEIQRTEQGDSAMYLCASSPMGDEAFFGQGTRLTVV.

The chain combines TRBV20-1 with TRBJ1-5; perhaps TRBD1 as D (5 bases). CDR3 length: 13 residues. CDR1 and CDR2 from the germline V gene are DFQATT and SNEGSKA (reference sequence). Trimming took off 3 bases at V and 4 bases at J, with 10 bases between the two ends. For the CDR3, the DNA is TGCAGTGCTAGCCAAAGGGGAAATCAGCCCCAGCATTTT. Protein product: CSASQRGNQPQHF.

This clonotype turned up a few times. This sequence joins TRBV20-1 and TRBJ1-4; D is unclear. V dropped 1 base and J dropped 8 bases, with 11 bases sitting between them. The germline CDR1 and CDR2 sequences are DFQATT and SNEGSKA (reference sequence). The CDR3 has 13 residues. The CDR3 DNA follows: TGCAGTGCTAGAGTCTCCCTTAGGGAAAAACTGTTTTTT. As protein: CSARVSLREKLFF.

For the CDR3, the DNA is TGCAGCGTTGCAGGGGGTGGAAACACCATATATTTT. It translates to CSVAGGGNTIYF. The genes are TRBV29-1 and TRBJ1-3, with TRBD1 matching 7 bases. The CDR3 is made up of 12 amino acids. The trim removed 4 bases at V and 3 bases at J, leaving 0 bases unmatched. The germline V gene encodes CDR1 SQVTM and CDR2 ANQGSEA.

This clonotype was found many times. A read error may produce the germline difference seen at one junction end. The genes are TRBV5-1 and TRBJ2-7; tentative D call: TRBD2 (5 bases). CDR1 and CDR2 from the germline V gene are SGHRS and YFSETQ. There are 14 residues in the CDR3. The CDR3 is CASSLEGNSYEQYF. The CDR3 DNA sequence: TGTGCCAGCAGTTTAGAGGGCAACTCCTACGAGCAGTACTTC. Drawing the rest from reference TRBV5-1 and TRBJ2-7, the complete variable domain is KAGVTQTPRYLIKTRGQQVTLSCSPISGHRSVSWYQQTPGQGLQFLFEYFSETQRNKGNFPGRFSGRQFSNSRSEMNVSTLELGDSALYLCASSLEGNSYEQYFGPGTRLTVT.

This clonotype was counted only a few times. In nucleotides, the CDR3 is TGTGCCAGCAGCCTAGACCCGGGACAGAGGGTTCGCGAGCAGTACTTC. Amino acid sequence: CASSLDPGQRVREQYF. The genes are TRBV4-2 and TRBJ2-7, with 7 positions matching TRBD1. The CDR3 is made up of 16 amino acids. V shed 4 bases, J shed 6 bases, and the junction held 15 bases outside the gene matches. From germline, CDR1 is LGHNA and CDR2 YNFKEQ.

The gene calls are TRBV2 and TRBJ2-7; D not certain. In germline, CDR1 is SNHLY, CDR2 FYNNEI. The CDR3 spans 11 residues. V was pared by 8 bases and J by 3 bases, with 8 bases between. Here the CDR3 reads CASAWSYEQYF. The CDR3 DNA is TGTGCCAGCGCCTGGAGCTACGAGCAGTACTTC.

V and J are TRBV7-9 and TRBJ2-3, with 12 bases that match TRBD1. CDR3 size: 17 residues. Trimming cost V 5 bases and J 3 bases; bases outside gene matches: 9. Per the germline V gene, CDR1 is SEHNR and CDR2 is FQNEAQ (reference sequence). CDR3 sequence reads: CASSPGQGAFRTDTQYF. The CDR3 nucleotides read TGTGCCAGCAGCCCGGGACAGGGGGCTTTCCGGACAGATACGCAGTATTTT.

CDR3 DNA sequence: TGCAGTGCTCTTGGACTAATGAACACCGGGGAGCTGTTTTTT. As protein: CSALGLMNTGELFF. This sequence joins TRBV20-1 and TRBJ2-2, with a weak D call TRBD2 (6 bases). Germline-derived CDR1 and CDR2 are DFQATT and SNEGSKA (reference sequence). V shed 5 bases and J shed 1 base, with 11 bases lying between them. The CDR3 is 14 amino acids.

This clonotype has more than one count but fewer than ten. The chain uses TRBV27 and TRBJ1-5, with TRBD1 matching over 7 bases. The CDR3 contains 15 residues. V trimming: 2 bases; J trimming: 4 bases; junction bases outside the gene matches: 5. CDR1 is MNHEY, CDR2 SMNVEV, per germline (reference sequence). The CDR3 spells CASSLTGQRNQPQHF. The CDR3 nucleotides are TGTGCCAGCAGTTTAACGGGACAGAGAAATCAGCCCCAGCATTTT.

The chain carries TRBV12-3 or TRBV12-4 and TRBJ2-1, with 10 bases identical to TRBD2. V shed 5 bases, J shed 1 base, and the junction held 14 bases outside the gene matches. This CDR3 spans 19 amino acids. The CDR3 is CASSPRGLAGAPSYNEQFF. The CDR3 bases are TGTGCCAGCAGTCCCCGGGGGCTAGCGGGGGCCCCATCCTACAATGAGCAGTTCTTC.

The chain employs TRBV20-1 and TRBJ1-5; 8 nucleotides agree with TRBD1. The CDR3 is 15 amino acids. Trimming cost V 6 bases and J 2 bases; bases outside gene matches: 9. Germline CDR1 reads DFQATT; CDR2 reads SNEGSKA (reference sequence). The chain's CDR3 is CSAVDRGGRNQPQHF. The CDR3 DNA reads TGCAGTGCGGTCGACAGGGGAGGCCGCAATCAGCCCCAGCATTTT.

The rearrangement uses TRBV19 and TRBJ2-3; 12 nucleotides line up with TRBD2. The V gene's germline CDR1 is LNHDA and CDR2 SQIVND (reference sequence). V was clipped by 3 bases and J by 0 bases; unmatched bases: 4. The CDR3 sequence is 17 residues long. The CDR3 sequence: CASSMLAGGTSTDTQYF. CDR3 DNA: TGTGCCAGTAGTATGCTAGCGGGGGGGACTAGCACAGATACGCAGTATTTT.

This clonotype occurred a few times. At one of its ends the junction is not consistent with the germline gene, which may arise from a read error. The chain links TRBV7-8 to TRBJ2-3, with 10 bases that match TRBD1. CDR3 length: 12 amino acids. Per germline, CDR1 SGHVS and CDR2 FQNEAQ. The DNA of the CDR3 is TGTGCCAGCAGCTATACCGGGACAGGGGCCCTTTTT. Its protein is CASSYTGTGALF.

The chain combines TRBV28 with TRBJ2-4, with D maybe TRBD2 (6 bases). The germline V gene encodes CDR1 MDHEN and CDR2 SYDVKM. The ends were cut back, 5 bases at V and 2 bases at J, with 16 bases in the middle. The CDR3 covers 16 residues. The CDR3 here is CASSTAGRDTKNIQYF. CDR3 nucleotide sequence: TGTGCCAGCAGTACAGCGGGCCGAGATACCAAAAACATTCAGTACTTC.

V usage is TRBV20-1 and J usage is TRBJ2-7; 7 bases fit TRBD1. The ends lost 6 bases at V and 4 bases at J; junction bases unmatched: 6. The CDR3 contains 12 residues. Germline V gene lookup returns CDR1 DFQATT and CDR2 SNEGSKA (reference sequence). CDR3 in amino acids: CSANSQGYEQYF. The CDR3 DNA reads TGCAGTGCGAACTCACAGGGGTACGAGCAGTACTTC.

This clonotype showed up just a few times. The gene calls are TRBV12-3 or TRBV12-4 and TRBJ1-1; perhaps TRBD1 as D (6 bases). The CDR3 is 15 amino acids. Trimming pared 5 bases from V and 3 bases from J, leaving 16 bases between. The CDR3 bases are TGTGCCAGCAGTCCCTACACAGGGTCTGACACTGAAGCTTTCTTT. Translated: CASSPYTGSDTEAFF.

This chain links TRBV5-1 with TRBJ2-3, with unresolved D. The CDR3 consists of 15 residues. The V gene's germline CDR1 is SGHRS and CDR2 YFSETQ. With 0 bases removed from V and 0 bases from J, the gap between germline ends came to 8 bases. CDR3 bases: TGCGCCAGCAGCTTGGGGTCGCAAAGCACAGATACGCAGTATTTT. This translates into CASSLGSQSTDTQYF.